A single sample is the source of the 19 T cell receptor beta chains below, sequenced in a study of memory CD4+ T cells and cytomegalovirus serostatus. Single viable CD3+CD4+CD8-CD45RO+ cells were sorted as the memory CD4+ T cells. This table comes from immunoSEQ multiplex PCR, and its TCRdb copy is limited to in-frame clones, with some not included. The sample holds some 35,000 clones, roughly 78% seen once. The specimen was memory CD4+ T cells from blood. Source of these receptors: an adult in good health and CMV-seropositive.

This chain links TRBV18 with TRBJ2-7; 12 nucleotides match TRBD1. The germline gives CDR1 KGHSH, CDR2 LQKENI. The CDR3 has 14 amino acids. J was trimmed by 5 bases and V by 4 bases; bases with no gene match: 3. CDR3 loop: CASSQGTGGDEQYF. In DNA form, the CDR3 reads TGTGCCAGCTCACAGGGGACAGGGGGCGACGAGCAGTACTTC.

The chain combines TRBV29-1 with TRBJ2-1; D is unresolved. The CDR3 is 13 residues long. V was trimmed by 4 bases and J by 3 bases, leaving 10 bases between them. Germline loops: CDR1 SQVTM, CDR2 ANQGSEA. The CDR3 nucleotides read TGCAGCGTTGTCAGTCGTGGCTACAATGAGCAGTTCTTC. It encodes CSVVSRGYNEQFF.

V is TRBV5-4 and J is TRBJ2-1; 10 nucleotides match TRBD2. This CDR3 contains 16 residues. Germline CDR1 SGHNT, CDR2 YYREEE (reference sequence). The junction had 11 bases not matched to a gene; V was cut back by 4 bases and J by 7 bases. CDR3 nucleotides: TGTGCCAGCAGCCCCGCCGGTAGCGGGAGGCTAAATGAGCAGTTCTTC. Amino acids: CASSPAGSGRLNEQFF.

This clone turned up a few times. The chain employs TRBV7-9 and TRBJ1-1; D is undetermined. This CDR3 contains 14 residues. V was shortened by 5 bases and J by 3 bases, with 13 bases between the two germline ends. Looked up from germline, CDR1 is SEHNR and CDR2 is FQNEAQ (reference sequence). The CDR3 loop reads CASSALGRDTEAFF. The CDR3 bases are TGTGCCAGCAGCGCCCTAGGACGGGACACTGAAGCTTTCTTT.

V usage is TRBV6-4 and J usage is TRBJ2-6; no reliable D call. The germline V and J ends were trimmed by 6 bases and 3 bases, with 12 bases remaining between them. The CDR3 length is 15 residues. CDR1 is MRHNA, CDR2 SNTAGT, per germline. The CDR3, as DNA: TGTGCCAGCAGGACCCTCACGGATGGGGCCAACGTCCTGACTTTC. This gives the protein CASRTLTDGANVLTF.

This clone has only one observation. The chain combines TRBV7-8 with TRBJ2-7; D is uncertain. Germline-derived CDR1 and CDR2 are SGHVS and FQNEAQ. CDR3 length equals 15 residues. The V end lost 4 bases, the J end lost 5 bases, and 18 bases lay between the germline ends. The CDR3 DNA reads TGTGCCAGCAGCTCCAGACGGTTTAGTTCGGACGAGCAGTACTTC. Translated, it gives CASSSRRFSSDEQYF.

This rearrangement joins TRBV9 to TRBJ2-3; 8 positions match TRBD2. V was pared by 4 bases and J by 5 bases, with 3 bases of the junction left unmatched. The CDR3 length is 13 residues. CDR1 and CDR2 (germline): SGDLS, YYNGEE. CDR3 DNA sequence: TGTGCCAGCAGCCTTAGCGGGGAAGATACGCAGTATTTT. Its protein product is CASSLSGEDTQYF.

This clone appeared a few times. CDR3 DNA: TGCGCCAGCAGCCAAGATAGAGCTGCTGGAAACACCATATATTTT. This gives the protein CASSQDRAAGNTIYF. The chain links TRBV4-1 to TRBJ1-3; no clear D. The CDR3 spans 15 residues. Germline-derived CDR1 and CDR2 are MGHRA and YSYEKL. The V end lost 0 bases, the J end lost 2 bases, and 8 bases lay between the germline ends.

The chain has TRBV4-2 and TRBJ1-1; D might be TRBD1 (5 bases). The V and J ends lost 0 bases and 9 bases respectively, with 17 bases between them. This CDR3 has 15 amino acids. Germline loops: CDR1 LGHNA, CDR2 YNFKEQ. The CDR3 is CASSQERATTVKAFF. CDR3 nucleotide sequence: TGTGCCAGCAGCCAAGAACGGGCGACGACAGTCAAAGCTTTCTTT.

For the CDR3, the DNA is TGTGCCAGCAGCTTAGAACAGAACACTGAAGCTTTCTTT. This codes for CASSLEQNTEAFF. The V gene is TRBV7-6, the J gene TRBJ1-1; no clear D. This CDR3 comprises 13 residues. Trimming took off 1 base at V and 1 base at J, with 4 bases between the two ends. Germline V gives CDR1 SGHVS, CDR2 FNYEAQ.

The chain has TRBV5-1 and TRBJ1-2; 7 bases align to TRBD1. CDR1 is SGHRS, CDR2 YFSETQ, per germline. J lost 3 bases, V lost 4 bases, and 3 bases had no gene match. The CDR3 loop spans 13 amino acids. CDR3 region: CASSPDRHYGYTF. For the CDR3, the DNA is TGCGCCAGCAGCCCGGACAGGCACTATGGCTACACCTTC.

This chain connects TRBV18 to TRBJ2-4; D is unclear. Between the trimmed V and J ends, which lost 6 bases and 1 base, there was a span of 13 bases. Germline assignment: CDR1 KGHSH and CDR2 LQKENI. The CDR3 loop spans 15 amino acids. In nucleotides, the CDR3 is TGTGCCAGCTCGGATAAGAGCCTGGCCAAAAACATTCAGTACTTC. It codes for CASSDKSLAKNIQYF.

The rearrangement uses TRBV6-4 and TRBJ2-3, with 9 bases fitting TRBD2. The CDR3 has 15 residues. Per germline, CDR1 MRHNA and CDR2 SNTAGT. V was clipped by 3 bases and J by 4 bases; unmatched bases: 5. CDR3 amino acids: CASSEASGAADTQYF. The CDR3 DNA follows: TGTGCCAGCAGTGAGGCTAGCGGGGCGGCAGATACGCAGTATTTT.

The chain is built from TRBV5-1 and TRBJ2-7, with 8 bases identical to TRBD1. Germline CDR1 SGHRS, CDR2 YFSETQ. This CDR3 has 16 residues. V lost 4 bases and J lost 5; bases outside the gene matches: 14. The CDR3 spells CASSLGPAGGQNEQYF. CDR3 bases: TGCGCCAGCAGCCTAGGGCCGGCAGGGGGCCAAAACGAGCAGTACTTC.

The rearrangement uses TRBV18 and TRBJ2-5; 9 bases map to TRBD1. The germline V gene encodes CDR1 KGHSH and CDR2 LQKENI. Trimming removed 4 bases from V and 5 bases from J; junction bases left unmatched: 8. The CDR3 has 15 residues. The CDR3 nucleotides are TGTGCCAGCTCACGAGGGACAGGGCCCTTGGAGACCCAGTACTTC. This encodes CASSRGTGPLETQYF.

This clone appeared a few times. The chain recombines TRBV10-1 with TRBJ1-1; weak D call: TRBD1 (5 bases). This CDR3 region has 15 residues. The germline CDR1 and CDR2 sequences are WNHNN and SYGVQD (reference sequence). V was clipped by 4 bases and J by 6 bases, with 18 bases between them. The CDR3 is CASSGQDNSSPEAFF. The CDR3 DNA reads TGCGCCAGCAGTGGGCAGGACAACTCTTCCCCTGAAGCTTTCTTT.

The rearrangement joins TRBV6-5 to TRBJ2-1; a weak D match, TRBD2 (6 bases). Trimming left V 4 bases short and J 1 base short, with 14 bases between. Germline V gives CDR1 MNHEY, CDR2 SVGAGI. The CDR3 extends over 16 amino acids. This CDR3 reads CASSFNRDWSYNEQFF. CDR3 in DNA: TGTGCCAGCAGTTTCAACCGGGACTGGTCCTACAATGAGCAGTTCTTC.

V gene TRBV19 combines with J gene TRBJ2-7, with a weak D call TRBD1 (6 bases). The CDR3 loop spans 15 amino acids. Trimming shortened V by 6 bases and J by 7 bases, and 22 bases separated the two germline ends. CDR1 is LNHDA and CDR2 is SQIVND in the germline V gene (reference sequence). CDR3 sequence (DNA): TGTGCCAGTAGAACAACCGGGACAAGCTCTTTTGAGCAGTACTTC. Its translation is CASRTTGTSSFEQYF.

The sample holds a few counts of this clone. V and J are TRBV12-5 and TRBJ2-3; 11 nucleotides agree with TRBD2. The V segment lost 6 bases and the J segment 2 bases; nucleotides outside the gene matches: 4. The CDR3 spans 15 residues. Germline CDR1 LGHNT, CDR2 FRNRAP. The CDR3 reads CASGLAGGVTDTQYF. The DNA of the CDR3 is TGTGCTAGTGGGCTAGCGGGGGGCGTCACAGATACGCAGTATTTT.